This T cell receptor beta chain was observed in a study of breast tumors, draining lymph nodes, adjacent tissues. Overall study results and limits: That most tumor T cells come from lymph nodes remained unproven. Tumors had less TCR diversity than lymph nodes, more than nontumor tissue. Luminal-like breast cancer showed significantly higher tumor–nontumor repertoire similarity than basal-like. Most tumor T cells seemingly derive from lymph node, then expand in tumor.

A single record per CDR3 protein comes from TCRdb applying MiXCR to the multiplex PCR reads. The sample has about 200,000 distinct CDR3 sequences, around 29% seen once. This clonotype has a count of ten or more. Its antigen remains unidentified. Samples came from axillary lymph nodes draining the breast cancer. Material: axillary lymph node tissue. The sequence derives from a female donor with breast cancer. Some clones in this sample may be carry-over from other donors' samples.

The CDR3 coding sequence is TGCGCCAGCAGCTTGGTCGGGACAGGGGGATCGGGGGCCAACGTCCTGACTTTC. This sequence encodes CASSLVGTGGSGANVLTF. The chain joins TRBV5-1 to TRBJ2-6; 11 bases agree with TRBD1. CDR1 and CDR2 (germline): SGHRS, YFSETQ. Trimming cost V 0 bases and J 4 bases; bases outside gene matches: 6. The CDR3 extends over 18 amino acids.